The 3 T cell receptor beta chains in this list originate from one sample, sequenced in a study of cytomegalovirus exposure and HLA in healthy donors. Both 60 Vbeta primers and 13 Jbeta primers went into the PCR. Libraries were prepared by immunoSEQ multiplex PCR; TCRdb keeps only in-frame clonotypes and omits some of them. Altogether over 150,000 clones are present, roughly 78% being singletons, with the ten largest covering roughly 1.9%. Sequenced input: PBMCs. The origin of the receptors is a man aged 40-55 years in good health and CMV-seronegative.

The genes are TRBV28 and TRBJ2-4; D remains unclear. The CDR3 sequence is 12 residues long. The V gene's germline CDR1 is MDHEN and CDR2 SYDVKM. Deletions cut 4 bases from V and 5 bases from J, with 6 bases between. The CDR3 loop is CASSSSENIQYF. The CDR3 bases are TGTGCCAGCAGTTCCTCCGAAAACATTCAGTACTTC.

The gene calls are TRBV9 and TRBJ2-2; D may be TRBD1 (6 bases). The germline CDR1 and CDR2 sequences are SGDLS and YYNGEE. V was trimmed by 6 bases and J by 3 bases, leaving 9 bases between them. The CDR3 runs 13 residues. For the CDR3, the DNA is TGTGCCAGCACCGACAGGTACACCGGGGAGCTGTTTTTT. This codes for CASTDRYTGELFF. The full variable domain, completed using reference TRBV9 and TRBJ2-2, is DSGVTQTPKHLITATGQRVTLRCSPRSGDLSVYWYQQSLDQGLQFLIQYYNGEERAKGNILERFSAQQFPDLHSELNLSSLELGDSALYFCASTDRYTGELFFGEGSRLTVL.

Comments on this clone: Mismatch with germline at one junction end may stem from a read error. The rearrangement links TRBV30 to TRBJ2-6, with D possibly TRBD1 on 5 matching bases. This CDR3 has 13 residues. Germline CDR1 GTSNPN, CDR2 SVGIG (reference sequence). Here the CDR3 DNA reads TGTGCCTGGAGTGGTTTTGGGGCCAACGGCCTGACTTTC. Its translation: CAWSGFGANGLTF. Filled out from reference TRBV30 and TRBJ2-6, the complete variable domain reads SQTIHQWPATLVQPVGSPLSLECTVEGTSNPNLYWYRQAAGRGLQLLFYSVGIGQISSEVPQNLSASRPQDRQFILSSKKLLLSDSGFYLCAWSGFGANGLTFGAGSRLTVL.